Listed here are 23 T cell receptor beta chains from one sample, sequenced in a study of blood T cells in healthy people across ages. Then a second PCR, running roughly 7 to 11 cycles, was carried out with a sample-barcoded 5' primer and a J-beta primer mix. TCRdb processed the 5' RACE reads anew with MiXCR; each CDR3 protein has one entry. Among roughly 800,000 distinct CDR3 sequences, 25% to 30% were seen once, and the ten largest hold 3%. The same specimen was also included in a second study, on T cells of mothers and their children.

Sequencing used blood. Every receptor here comes from a boy aged 5-17 years in good health.

As concerns this clonotype: A read error may account for a junction end that differs from germline. The rearrangement links TRBV27 to TRBJ2-7; 9 positions agree with TRBD2. Germline V CDR1 and CDR2: MNHEY, SMNVEV (reference sequence). The CDR3 is made up of 13 amino acids. As DNA, the CDR3 is TGTGCCAGCAGTTTAAAGCCTAGCGGGGCTCCTAACTTC. Protein product: CASSLKPSGAPNF.

J is TRBJ2-1 and V is TRBV7-2; D remains unclear. V dropped 4 bases and J dropped 8 bases, with 12 bases sitting between them. This CDR3 is built from 13 residues. Per germline, CDR1 SGHTA and CDR2 FQGNSA. CDR3 bases: TGTGCCAGCAGCTCACCTTGGGCGGATGAGCAGTTCTTC. This sequence encodes CASSSPWADEQFF.

The gene calls are TRBV5-1 and TRBJ2-1, with 9 bases aligning to TRBD2. CDR1 SGHRS and CDR2 YFSETQ come from the germline V gene. J was trimmed by 4 bases and V by 5 bases; bases with no gene match: 7. The CDR3 runs 15 residues. The CDR3 spells CASRRQTSGYNEQFF. The CDR3 DNA is TGCGCCAGCAGGCGTCAGACTAGCGGTTACAATGAGCAGTTCTTC.

In its sample, this clonotype was seen a few times. The rearrangement joins TRBV11-2 to TRBJ2-3; either TRBD1 or TRBD2 may fit D (6 bases each). V was clipped by 7 bases and J by 6 bases, with 20 bases between them. The germline gives CDR1 SGHAT, CDR2 FQNNGV. CDR3 length equals 15 residues. The CDR3 DNA is TGTGCCAGCACCGAGAGGGGGGCAGGTCCCGATACGCAGTATTTT. It codes for CASTERGAGPDTQYF.

The chain is built from TRBV18 and TRBJ2-5; tentatively, D is TRBD1 (6 bases). With the DNA end fitting TRBJ2-7 better, the J assignment may be wrong. Germline V gene data show CDR1 as KGHSH and CDR2 as LQKENI. The CDR3 spans 16 residues. CDR3 sequence reads: CASSPPGTRGSYEQYF. The DNA for the CDR3 is TGTGCCAGCTCACCACCGGGTACCAGGGGATCTTACGAGCAGTACTTC.

In its sample, this clonotype was seen once. V gene TRBV13 combines with J gene TRBJ1-4, with D unclear. The V end lost 4 bases, the J end lost 8 bases, and 8 bases lay between the germline ends. The CDR3 has 12 amino acids. CDR1 and CDR2 from the germline V gene are PRHDT and FYEKMQ (reference sequence). This CDR3 reads CASSSNPEKLFF. DNA of the CDR3: TGTGCCAGCAGCTCAAACCCGGAAAAACTGTTTTTT.

This chain uses TRBV7-2 with TRBJ2-4; 8 bases line up with TRBD1. V dropped 1 base and J dropped 7; count of bases not matched to a gene: 0. This CDR3 is 13 amino acids long. CDR1 and CDR2 (germline): SGHTA, FQGNSA. The CDR3 loop reads CASSLGTGNIQYF. The CDR3, as DNA: TGTGCCAGCAGCTTAGGGACAGGGAACATTCAGTACTTC.

Only a few counts were recorded for this clonotype. CDR3 DNA: TGTGCCAGCAGTTTAGTCTGGACAGCCTGGGAGACCCAGTACTTC. Translating it yields CASSLVWTAWETQYF. V and J are TRBV12-3 or TRBV12-4 and TRBJ2-5, with a possible D match to TRBD1 (6 bases). Deletions cut 1 base from V and 5 bases from J, with 14 bases between. CDR3 length: 15 amino acids.

This clonotype was recorded once. The genes are TRBV20-1 and TRBJ2-2; 9 nucleotides align to TRBD2. Germline CDR1 DFQATT, CDR2 SNEGSKA (reference sequence). With 5 bases clipped from V and 6 bases from J, the junction kept 10 bases outside the gene matches. The CDR3 runs 15 residues. CDR3 coding DNA: TGCAGTGCTTCAGCACCTAGCGGGACTCCCGGGGAGCTGTTTTTT. This sequence encodes CSASAPSGTPGELFF.

This clonotype turned up a few times. The V gene is TRBV6-6, the J gene TRBJ1-2; D is possibly TRBD1 (6 bases). The CDR3 is made up of 14 amino acids. Germline CDR1 MNHNY, CDR2 SVGAGI (reference sequence). The ends were cut back, 0 bases at V and 4 bases at J, with 9 bases in the middle. CDR3: CASSYSKGGYGYTF. In nucleotides, the CDR3 is TGTGCCAGCAGTTACTCAAAGGGGGGCTATGGCTACACCTTC.

This clonotype has just a few counts. The chain uses TRBV18 and TRBJ2-5; D remains ambiguous. The CDR3 is 15 residues long. Germline V gene sequence: CDR1 KGHSH, CDR2 LQKENI. V was cut by 3 bases and J by 4 bases, with 15 bases left in between. The CDR3 sequence is CASSPSPAIPETQYF. CDR3 bases: TGTGCCAGCTCACCGAGTCCCGCCATCCCAGAGACCCAGTACTTC.

The chain links TRBV7-9 to TRBJ2-3; D gene uncertain. Trimming removed 6 bases from V and 5 bases from J, with 18 bases in between. The CDR3 spans 15 residues. The germline V gene encodes CDR1 SEHNR and CDR2 FQNEAQ (reference sequence). DNA for the CDR3: TGTGCCAGCAGTTCTCACAAAACCTTAAAAGATACGCAGTATTTT. Its protein is CASSSHKTLKDTQYF.

V and J are TRBV29-1 and TRBJ2-3; the match to TRBD1 covers 8 bases. CDR3 length equals 14 residues. With 0 bases clipped from V and 11 bases from J, the junction kept 10 bases outside the gene matches. Germline CDR1 reads SQVTM; CDR2 reads ANQGSEA. CDR3 coding DNA: TGCAGCGTTGAAGATCAGAGGACAGGGATTAGGCAGTATTTT. Translated: CSVEDQRTGIRQYF.

This rearrangement joins TRBV7-9 to TRBJ2-5, with D possibly matching TRBD2 (5 bases). This CDR3 has 16 residues. CDR1 is SEHNR, CDR2 FQNEAQ, per germline (reference sequence). V was shortened by 2 bases and J by 5 bases, with 18 bases between the two germline ends. The CDR3 is CASSLPASRRRETQYF. The CDR3 nucleotides are TGTGCCAGCAGCTTACCGGCCTCTAGGAGGAGGGAGACCCAGTACTTC.

The rearrangement links TRBV4-1 to TRBJ2-5; D remains unclear. The DNA end favors TRBJ2-7, so the J call may be wrong. CDR1 is MGHRA and CDR2 is YSYEKL in the germline V gene. This CDR3 is built from 15 residues. The CDR3 nucleotides are TGCGCCAGCAGCCAAGAGGAAGGAGACTTTTACGAGCAGTACTTC. Its translation: CASSQEEGDFYEQYF.

This clonotype was detected a few times. The V and J genes are TRBV2 and TRBJ1-5, with a tentative D call TRBD1 (6 bases). Germline lookup yields CDR1 SNHLY and CDR2 FYNNEI. Trimming removed 6 bases from V and 6 bases from J, with 12 bases in between. The CDR3 is made up of 13 amino acids. In DNA form, the CDR3 reads TGTGCCAGCAGGGGAACAGGGCTTCAGCCCCAGCATTTT. The encoded protein is CASRGTGLQPQHF.

As DNA, the CDR3 is TGTGCCAGCAGTGAAACGGGGGTCGGAGGTGAAAAACTGTTTTTT. As protein: CASSETGVGGEKLFF. V gene TRBV6-1 combines with J gene TRBJ1-4; D possibly corresponds to TRBD1 (5 bases). CDR3 size: 15 residues. Germline V gene sequence: CDR1 MNHNS, CDR2 SASEGT. V was shortened by 2 bases and J by 7 bases, with 14 bases between the two germline ends.

V usage is TRBV6-2 or TRBV6-3 and J usage is TRBJ2-1; TRBD1 agrees at 8 bases. The assigned J gene may be wrong: the sequence end matches TRBJ2-5 better. The CDR3 runs to 16 residues. Germline V lookup: CDR1 MNHEY, CDR2 SVGEGT. For the CDR3, the DNA is TGTGCCAGCAGTTACCCATTTGGACAGGGTCCAGAGACCCAGTACTTC. Its protein product is CASSYPFGQGPETQYF.

This clonotype showed up just a few times. The J gene is TRBJ1-1, the V gene TRBV28; possibly TRBD1 for D (5 bases). Trimming took off 5 bases at V and 6 bases at J, with 13 bases between the two ends. CDR1 is MDHEN and CDR2 is SYDVKM in the germline V gene. The CDR3 is made up of 13 amino acids. The CDR3 spells CASSGGDRSEAFF. The CDR3 nucleotides read TGTGCCAGCAGTGGGGGAGATAGGTCTGAAGCTTTCTTT.

This clonotype has more than one count but fewer than ten. The rearrangement joins TRBV5-1 to TRBJ2-2; possible D gene TRBD1, 6 bases. Germline CDR1 and CDR2: SGHRS and YFSETQ. The CDR3 is 16 amino acids. With 4 bases removed from V and 1 base from J, the gap between germline ends came to 14 bases. The CDR3 loop is CASSPGQAKNTGELFF. For the CDR3, the DNA is TGCGCCAGCAGCCCGGGACAAGCGAAGAACACCGGGGAGCTGTTTTTT.

This clonotype has only a few counts. The chain couples TRBV20-1 to TRBJ2-5; 11 bases fit TRBD2. In germline, CDR1 is DFQATT, CDR2 SNEGSKA (reference sequence). This CDR3 comprises 14 residues. V gave up 6 bases and J gave up 2 bases; unmatched junction bases: 5. This CDR3 is CSAPRTSGQETQYF. CDR3 coding DNA: TGCAGTGCCCCTAGGACTAGCGGGCAAGAGACCCAGTACTTC.

This chain uses TRBV6-2 or TRBV6-3 with TRBJ2-7; D may be TRBD2 (5 bases). The CDR3 sequence is 14 residues long. Germline V gene sequence: CDR1 MNHEY, CDR2 SVGEGT. Trimming stripped 6 bases from V and 7 bases from J, with 19 bases between. This CDR3 is CASRPNPGSGEQYF. The DNA for the CDR3 is TGTGCCAGCAGACCCAACCCGGGATCTGGGGAGCAGTACTTC.

At least ten counts were recorded for this clonotype. The gene calls are TRBV9 and TRBJ2-1, with D unresolved. CDR3 length: 13 amino acids. The ends were cut back, 0 bases at V and 2 bases at J, with 3 bases in the middle. CDR1 and CDR2 (germline): SGDLS, YYNGEE. Here the CDR3 DNA reads TGTGCCAGCAGCGTAGGGGCCTACAATGAGCAGTTCTTC. Amino acids: CASSVGAYNEQFF.